These T cell receptor beta chains were read from a single sample in a study of blood T cell repertoires in COVID-19. TCRdb's table, derived via immunoSEQ multiplex PCR, lists solely in-frame clones and lacks some. The top ten hold roughly 8.7% of the sample, which has 200,000 to 250,000 clones, approximately 80% seen once. Sequenced: peripheral blood. Source of these receptors: a man aged 45-65 years with active or convalescent COVID-19. CDR3s include the opening cysteine and the closing phenylalanine or tryptophan. D genes are given only for firm matches. For some rows the clone size is stated as once, few or many, or as a class when expanded; others skip it.

d_gene: TRBD2; abundance: .; j_gene: TRBJ2-5; v_gene: TRBV6-5; CDR3aa: CASTRRGETQYF; CDR3nt: TGTGCCAGCACGAGGCGGGGGGAGACCCAGTACTTC
d_gene: .; abundance: .; j_gene: TRBJ1-2; v_gene: TRBV28; CDR3aa: CASSSQGSGYTF; CDR3nt: TGTGCCAGCAGTTCACAGGGTAGTGGCTACACCTTC
d_gene: .; abundance: .; j_gene: TRBJ1-3; v_gene: TRBV10-3; CDR3aa: CAIRGSRGSSGNTIYF; CDR3nt: TGTGCCATCAGGGGGTCCCGGGGAAGCTCTGGAAACACCATATATTTT
d_gene: TRBD2; abundance: .; j_gene: TRBJ2-7; v_gene: TRBV28; CDR3aa: CASSLSSGLALYEQYF; CDR3nt: TGTGCCAGCAGTTTATCATCGGGACTAGCGCTTTACGAGCAGTACTTC
d_gene: .; abundance: .; j_gene: TRBJ1-5; v_gene: TRBV4-1; CDR3aa: CASSQNPGGVDQPQHF; CDR3nt: TGCGCCAGCAGCCAAAACCCCGGGGGGGTAGACCAGCCCCAGCATTTT
d_gene: TRBD2; abundance: .; j_gene: TRBJ2-5; v_gene: TRBV19; CDR3aa: CASSPRLAVAETQYF; CDR3nt: TGTGCCAGTAGTCCTCGTCTAGCGGTCGCAGAGACCCAGTACTTC
d_gene: .; abundance: .; j_gene: TRBJ2-5; v_gene: TRBV7-3; CDR3aa: CASSLNRGGSGETQYF; CDR3nt: TGTGCCAGCAGCTTAAATCGTGGAGGGAGCGGAGAGACCCAGTACTTC
d_gene: TRBD1; abundance: few; j_gene: TRBJ1-3; v_gene: TRBV9; CDR3aa: CASSARGSLVNTIYF; CDR3nt: TGTGCCAGCAGCGCCAGGGGGTCCCTAGTAAACACCATATATTTT
d_gene: TRBD2; abundance: .; j_gene: TRBJ2-7; v_gene: TRBV7-3; CDR3aa: CASSQSGNSYEQYF; CDR3nt: TGTGCCAGCAGTCAAAGCGGGAACTCCTACGAGCAGTACTTC
d_gene: TRBD1; abundance: .; j_gene: TRBJ1-5; v_gene: TRBV28; CDR3aa: CAVGTGVNQPQHF; CDR3nt: TGTGCCGTCGGGACAGGGGTCAATCAGCCCCAGCATTTT
d_gene: .; abundance: .; j_gene: TRBJ1-3; v_gene: TRBV28; CDR3aa: CASSFPTRGPSSGNTIYF; CDR3nt: TGTGCCAGCAGTTTTCCCACCAGGGGCCCATCCTCTGGAAACACCATATATTTT
d_gene: .; abundance: .; j_gene: TRBJ1-2; v_gene: TRBV29-1; CDR3aa: CSVTQGHGYTF; CDR3nt: TGCAGCGTTACCCAGGGGCATGGCTACACCTTC
d_gene: TRBD2; abundance: .; j_gene: TRBJ2-2; v_gene: TRBV7-9; CDR3aa: CASRGGLAGEKDGELFF; CDR3nt: TGTGCCAGCAGGGGGGGCCTAGCGGGAGAGAAGGACGGGGAGCTGTTTTTT
d_gene: TRBD2; abundance: .; j_gene: TRBJ2-3; v_gene: TRBV3-1/TRBV3-2; CDR3aa: CASSAVSRGGPSTDTQYF; CDR3nt: TGTGCCAGCAGCGCAGTGAGTAGGGGAGGGCCGAGCACAGATACGCAGTATTTT
d_gene: TRBD2; abundance: few; j_gene: TRBJ2-1; v_gene: TRBV6-5; CDR3aa: CASSRTSGYNEQFF; CDR3nt: TGTGCCAGCAGCCGGACTAGCGGCTACAATGAGCAGTTCTTC
d_gene: .; abundance: many; j_gene: TRBJ1-6; v_gene: TRBV19; CDR3aa: CASRSQREGSPLHF; CDR3nt: TGTGCCAGTAGGTCACAACGGGAGGGTTCACCCCTCCACTTT
d_gene: .; abundance: .; j_gene: TRBJ1-6; v_gene: TRBV24-1; CDR3aa: CATERRGNSPLHF; CDR3nt: TGTGCCACGGAAAGGAGGGGAAATTCACCCCTCCACTTT
d_gene: TRBD1; abundance: .; j_gene: TRBJ2-5; v_gene: TRBV3-1/TRBV3-2; CDR3aa: CASSPYTGTEGETQYF; CDR3nt: TGTGCCAGCAGCCCCTACACCGGGACAGAGGGAGAGACCCAGTACTTC
d_gene: TRBD1; abundance: .; j_gene: TRBJ1-5; v_gene: TRBV5-1; CDR3aa: CASSSTGEGQPQHF; CDR3nt: TGCGCCAGCAGCTCGACAGGGGAGGGTCAGCCCCAGCATTTT
d_gene: TRBD2; abundance: .; j_gene: TRBJ2-7; v_gene: TRBV28; CDR3aa: CASSLLGLAGSYEQYF; CDR3nt: TGTGCCAGCAGTTTACTCGGACTAGCGGGGTCCTACGAGCAGTACTTC
d_gene: .; abundance: .; j_gene: TRBJ1-1; v_gene: TRBV21-1; CDR3aa: CASSKGSPPAEAFF; CDR3nt: TGTGCCAGCAGCAAAGGGTCTCCTCCGGCTGAAGCTTTCTTT
d_gene: TRBD1; abundance: .; j_gene: TRBJ2-7; v_gene: TRBV27; CDR3aa: CASSLTRTGPYEQYF; CDR3nt: TGTGCCAGCAGTCTAACCCGGACAGGGCCCTACGAGCAGTACTTC
d_gene: TRBD1; abundance: once; j_gene: TRBJ2-2; v_gene: TRBV19; CDR3aa: CASSRDRGPNGELFF; CDR3nt: TGTGCCAGTAGCAGGGACAGGGGGCCGAACGGGGAGCTGTTTTTT
d_gene: TRBD1; abundance: once; j_gene: TRBJ1-4; v_gene: TRBV29-1; CDR3aa: CSVEGQVGEKLFF; CDR3nt: TGCAGCGTCGAGGGACAGGTGGGGGAAAAACTGTTTTTT
d_gene: .; abundance: .; j_gene: TRBJ1-1; v_gene: TRBV7-6; CDR3aa: CASSFSGHPGDTEAFF; CDR3nt: TGTGCCAGCAGCTTTTCTGGACACCCAGGGGACACTGAAGCTTTCTTT
d_gene: TRBD2; abundance: few; j_gene: TRBJ2-1; v_gene: TRBV13; CDR3aa: CASSLAGGYGYNEQFF; CDR3nt: TGTGCCAGCAGCTTAGCGGGAGGGTACGGGTACAATGAGCAGTTCTTC
d_gene: .; abundance: .; j_gene: TRBJ2-1; v_gene: TRBV7-9; CDR3aa: CASSFSASDNEQFF; CDR3nt: TGTGCCAGCAGCTTTAGCGCCTCTGACAATGAGCAGTTCTTC